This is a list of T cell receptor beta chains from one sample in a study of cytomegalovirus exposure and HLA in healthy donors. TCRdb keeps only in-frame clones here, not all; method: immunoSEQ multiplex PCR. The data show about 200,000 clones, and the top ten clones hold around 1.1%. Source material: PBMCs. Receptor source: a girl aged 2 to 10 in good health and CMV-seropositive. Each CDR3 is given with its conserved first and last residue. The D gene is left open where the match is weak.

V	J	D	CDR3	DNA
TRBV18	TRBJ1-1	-	CASSAGRDTEAFF	TGTGCCAGCTCAGCGGGGAGAGACACTGAAGCTTTCTTT
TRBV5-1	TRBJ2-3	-	CASSLVGSRRNTDTQYF	TGCGCCAGCAGCTTGGTGGGTAGTAGGCGGAACACAGATACGCAGTATTTT
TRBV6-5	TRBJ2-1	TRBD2	CASSFSSGDSYNEQFF	TGTGCCAGCAGTTTTTCTAGCGGGGACTCCTACAATGAGCAGTTCTTC
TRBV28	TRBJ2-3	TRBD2	CASSSPASFSGVTGTDTQYF	TGTGCCAGCAGTTCACCCGCGTCATTTAGCGGGGTAACTGGCACAGATACGCAGTATTTT
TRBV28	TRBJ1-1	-	CASSLRGGLEAFF	TGTGCCAGCAGTTTACGTGGAGGATTAGAAGCTTTCTTT
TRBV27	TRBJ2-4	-	CASSLTDSWKNIQYF	TGTGCCAGCAGTTTAACGGACAGTTGGAAAAACATTCAGTACTTC
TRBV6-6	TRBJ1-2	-	CASSGGRGYGYTF	TGTGCCAGCTCCGGGGGGCGCGGCTATGGCTACACCTTC
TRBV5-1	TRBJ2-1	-	CASKWTGGASNEQFF	TGCGCCAGCAAATGGACTGGGGGGGCTAGCAATGAGCAGTTCTTC
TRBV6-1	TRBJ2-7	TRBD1	CASTLRQGTNEQYF	TGTGCCAGCACACTCCGACAGGGGACCAACGAGCAGTACTTC
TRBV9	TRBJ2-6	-	CASSSQGSGANVLTF	TGTGCCAGCAGCTCACAGGGTTCCGGGGCCAACGTCCTGACTTTC
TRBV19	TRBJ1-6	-	CASSPPRVSGDSPLHF	TGTGCCAGTAGTCCACCACGGGTTTCGGGGGATTCACCCCTCCACTTT
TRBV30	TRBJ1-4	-	CAWRTEEKLFF	TGTGCCTGGAGGACGGAGGAAAAACTGTTTTTT
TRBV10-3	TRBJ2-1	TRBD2	CAISDQTNSGGYNEQFF	TGTGCCATCAGTGACCAAACCAACTCGGGGGGCTACAATGAGCAGTTCTTC
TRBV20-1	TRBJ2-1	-	CSARGLNEQFF	TGCAGTGCTAGGGGACTCAATGAGCAGTTCTTC
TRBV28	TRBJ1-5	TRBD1	CASSPGTAHQPQHF	TGTGCCAGCAGTCCAGGGACAGCGCATCAGCCCCAGCATTTT
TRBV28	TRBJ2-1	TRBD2	CASSLGLAGRYNEQFF	TGTGCCAGCAGTTTAGGTCTAGCGGGGAGGTACAATGAGCAGTTCTTC
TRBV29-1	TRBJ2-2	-	CSVDVRGNTGELFF	TGCAGCGTTGATGTCAGGGGGAACACCGGGGAGCTGTTTTTT
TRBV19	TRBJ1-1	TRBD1	CASSIRGTGHEAFF	TGTGCCAGTAGTATTAGGGGGACAGGCCATGAAGCTTTCTTT
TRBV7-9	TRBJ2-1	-	CASSLVLGVYNEQFF	TGTGCCAGCAGCTTAGTTCTGGGAGTTTACAATGAGCAGTTCTTC
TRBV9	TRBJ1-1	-	CASSVGGQGNTEAFF	TGTGCCAGCAGCGTAGGGGGGCAGGGGAACACTGAAGCTTTCTTT
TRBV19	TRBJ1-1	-	CASSPQGYTEAFF	TGTGCCAGTAGTCCCCAGGGTTACACTGAAGCTTTCTTT
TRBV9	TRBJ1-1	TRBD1	CASGGQQKAFF	TGTGCCAGCGGGGGACAGCAAAAAGCTTTCTTT
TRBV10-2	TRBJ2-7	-	CASSPLRSRGTFGGEQYF	TGCGCCAGCAGCCCCCTGAGATCCCGCGGAACCTTCGGAGGCGAGCAGTACTTC
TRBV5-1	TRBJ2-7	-	CASSLDLRYEQYF	TGCGCCAGCAGCCTAGATTTACGGTACGAGCAGTACTTC
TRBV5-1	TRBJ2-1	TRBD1	CASSSGTEIEQFF	TGCGCCAGCAGCTCGGGGACAGAAATAGAGCAGTTCTTC
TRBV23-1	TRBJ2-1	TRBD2	CASRAGGAYNEQFF	TGCGCCAGCAGGGCGGGAGGTGCCTACAATGAGCAGTTCTTC
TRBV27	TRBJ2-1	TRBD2	CASSFLNAGGPIEQFF	TGTGCCAGCAGTTTTCTAAACGCGGGAGGGCCGATTGAGCAGTTCTTC
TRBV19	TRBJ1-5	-	CASSERDQPQHF	TGTGCCAGTAGTGAGAGGGATCAGCCCCAGCATTTT
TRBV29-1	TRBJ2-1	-	CSVGVSVHEQFF	TGCAGCGTTGGTGTCAGTGTCCATGAGCAGTTCTTC